This TCR beta chain was found in a study of beta chain features in type 1 diabetes. Study context: No age, gender or cell yield differences were seen between patients and healthy donors.

The trim removed 4 bases at V and 6 bases at J, leaving 10 bases unmatched. The germline gives CDR1 KGHSH, CDR2 LQKENI. The CDR3 sequence is 16 residues long. cDNA synthesis used the whole RNA isolate, giving expressed TCRB sequences. Produced via immunoSEQ multiplex PCR; TCRdb's table is partial and in-frame only. In the table there are 500,000 to 700,000 clones, around 15% of which are singletons. Central memory, naive, regulatory and stem cell-like memory CD4+ cells were sorted by CD45RO/CCR7/CD25/CD127/CD95/CD27. Purity of each sorted population was above 95%. This rearrangement joins TRBV18 to TRBJ2-1; 9 positions match TRBD2. This receptor was obtained from a man aged 18 to 35 in good health. The sequencing input was naive CD4+ T cells from blood. The CDR3 DNA sequence: TGTGCCAGCTCACTGGCTAGCGGGACGATTGGCAATGAGCAGTTCTTC. It translates to CASSLASGTIGNEQFF.